The 24 T cell receptor beta chains given below trace back to one sample, sequenced in a study of T cell responses to AZD1222 COVID-19 vaccine. Profiling relied on immunoSEQ multiplex PCR, and the TCRdb table lists in-frame clones only, not all of them. The sample lists approximately 110,000 clones, about 87% occurring once. The specimen comprised peripheral blood, sampled on day 0 of AZD1222 vaccination. The origin of the receptors is an adult in good health.

This CDR3 reads CASSVAGTTETQYF. In nucleotides, the CDR3 is TGTGCCAGCAGCGTAGCTGGGACTACGGAGACCCAGTACTTC. The chain recombines TRBV9 with TRBJ2-5, with 7 bases that match TRBD2. V was pared by 0 bases and J by 5 bases, with 4 bases of the junction left unmatched. Germline V gene lookup returns CDR1 SGDLS and CDR2 YYNGEE. The CDR3 contains 14 residues.

For this clone: The junction does not match germline at one end; this may be a read error. This sequence joins TRBV5-1 and TRBJ2-5, with 9 bases matching TRBD2. Germline assignment: CDR1 SGHRS and CDR2 YFSETQ. The CDR3 runs 15 residues. CDR3 sequence: CASSSGLARTEIQYF. The CDR3 region has the DNA TGCGCCAGCAGCTCGGGACTAGCAAGGACAGAGATCCAGTACTTC.

V gene TRBV3-1 (or the pseudogene TRBV3-2) combines with J gene TRBJ1-6, with a weak D call TRBD1 (5 bases). Trimming left V 4 bases short and J 0 bases short, with 16 bases between. The germline gives CDR1 LGHDT, CDR2 YNNKEL (reference sequence). The CDR3 is 18 amino acids. The CDR3 DNA reads TGTGCCAGCAGCCGGCCCGCCAGGGTTAGCTCCTATAATTCACCCCTCCACTTT. It yields the protein CASSRPARVSSYNSPLHF.

The gene calls are TRBV18 and TRBJ2-1; 7 bases align to TRBD2. The trim removed 0 bases at V and 10 bases at J, leaving 12 bases unmatched. The CDR3 consists of 16 residues. Germline lookup yields CDR1 KGHSH and CDR2 LQKENI. CDR3 nucleotide sequence: TGTGCCAGCTCACCACCAGCAGGACTAGGCTTTGGAGAGCAGTTCTTC. This translates into CASSPPAGLGFGEQFF.

The rearrangement links TRBV14 to TRBJ1-2, with 7 bases matching TRBD1. Germline CDR1 SGHDN, CDR2 FVKESK. This CDR3 is 14 amino acids long. V trimming: 4 bases; J trimming: 0 bases; junction bases outside the gene matches: 2. CDR3 sequence (DNA): TGTGCCAGCAGCCCGGGACAGACTAACTATGGCTACACCTTC. Its translation is CASSPGQTNYGYTF. Based on the CDR3 plus reference TRBV14 and TRBJ1-2, the full variable domain is EAGVTQFPSHSVIEKGQTVTLRCDPISGHDNLYWYRRVMGKEIKFLLHFVKESKQDESGMPNNRFLAERTGGTYSTLKVQPAELEDSGVYFCASSPGQTNYGYTFGSGTRLTVV.

The chain employs TRBV7-2 and TRBJ1-6, with a possible D match to TRBD1 (5 bases). Germline V gene sequence: CDR1 SGHTA, CDR2 FQGNSA. The CDR3 length is 13 residues. Trimming pared 5 bases from V and 8 bases from J, leaving 10 bases between. The CDR3 loop reads CASSPRVDSPLHF. The CDR3 region has the DNA TGTGCCAGCAGCCCCAGGGTGGATTCACCCCTCCACTTT.

This chain links TRBV19 with TRBJ2-5; D uncertain. V lost 3 bases and J 5 bases, leaving 10 bases between the germline ends. CDR1 LNHDA and CDR2 SQIVND come from the germline V gene (reference sequence). This CDR3 has 13 amino acids. The CDR3: CASSIPGGETQYF. The CDR3 coding sequence is TGTGCCAGTAGTATCCCCGGTGGGGAGACCCAGTACTTC.

The rearrangement links TRBV7-9 to TRBJ1-6; TRBD1 is a possible D gene (6 bases). Trimming pared 5 bases from V and 13 bases from J, leaving 9 bases between. Germline CDR1 reads SEHNR; CDR2 reads FQNEAQ (reference sequence). The length of the CDR3 is 11 residues. CDR3 DNA sequence: TGTGCCAGCAGCCTACAGGGTCCCCTCCACTTT. Residues: CASSLQGPLHF.

V and J are TRBV19 and TRBJ1-5; 7 positions match TRBD1. Germline-derived CDR1 and CDR2 are LNHDA and SQIVND (reference sequence). The junction had 8 bases not matched to a gene; V was cut back by 6 bases and J by 3 bases. This CDR3 contains 15 residues. CDR3 DNA sequence: TGTGCCAGTAGCTATTCGACAGGGAACAATCAGCCCCAGCATTTT. Amino acid sequence: CASSYSTGNNQPQHF.

The J gene is TRBJ1-4, the V gene TRBV20-1; D is undetermined. The CDR3 contains 10 residues. Per germline, CDR1 DFQATT and CDR2 SNEGSKA (reference sequence). V was cut by 3 bases and J by 7 bases, with 3 bases left in between. The DNA for the CDR3 is TGCAGTGCTAGTACTGAAAAACTGTTTTTT. Translated: CSASTEKLFF.

Turning to this clone: The conserved final phenylalanine or tryptophan is absent from the CDR3, which likely points to a read error. No DNA is shown, since the ends of the CDR3 on it are uncertain; the CDR3 is the one TCRdb lists. The V and J genes are TRBV7-2 and TRBJ1-2. The CDR3 is made up of 13 amino acids, end residues included. CDR1 and CDR2 from the germline V gene are SGHTA and FQGNSA. The CDR3 here is CASSSNVAGRHHL.

The table lists this clone with a few counts. The chain combines TRBV29-1 with TRBJ1-1; 7 nucleotides match TRBD1. This CDR3 region has 12 residues. Germline V gene sequence: CDR1 SQVTM, CDR2 ANQGSEA. Trimming at V came to 5 bases and at J to 5 bases, leaving 5 bases not matched to a gene. The CDR3 here is CSVTGALTEAFF. In DNA form, the CDR3 reads TGCAGCGTTACAGGGGCGCTTACTGAAGCTTTCTTT.

J is TRBJ1-1 and V is TRBV5-6; no definite D call. Germline CDR1 is SGHDT and CDR2 is YYEEEE. The CDR3 has 16 residues. Trimming shortened V by 0 bases and J by 0 bases, and 12 bases separated the two germline ends. CDR3 sequence reads: CASSLAVADLNTEAFF. DNA for the CDR3: TGTGCCAGCAGCTTGGCCGTGGCAGACCTGAACACTGAAGCTTTCTTT.

This chain links TRBV5-1 with TRBJ2-1; weak D call: TRBD2 (5 bases). CDR3 length equals 15 residues. Trimming pared 4 bases from V and 4 bases from J, leaving 15 bases between. Germline lookup yields CDR1 SGHRS and CDR2 YFSETQ. The CDR3 is CASSHPTGEYNEQFF. The DNA for the CDR3 is TGCGCCAGCAGCCACCCGACCGGGGAATACAATGAGCAGTTCTTC.

The chain combines TRBV27 with TRBJ2-7, with TRBD1 matching 7 bases. V dropped 7 bases and J dropped 3; count of bases not matched to a gene: 6. The CDR3 totals 13 residues. Germline CDR1 is MNHEY and CDR2 is SMNVEV (reference sequence). CDR3 loop: CASKRTGLYEQYF. The CDR3 region has the DNA TGTGCCAGCAAACGGACAGGACTCTACGAGCAGTACTTC.

J is TRBJ2-1 and V is TRBV2, with no clear D. CDR1 is SNHLY and CDR2 is FYNNEI in the germline V gene. The CDR3 runs 12 residues. V shed 8 bases and J shed 5 bases, with 10 bases lying between them. The DNA for the CDR3 is TGTGCCAGCGATAACTTGGACAATGAGCAGTTCTTC. Its protein product is CASDNLDNEQFF.

The J gene is TRBJ2-1, the V gene TRBV7-2; D might be TRBD1 (5 bases). CDR3 length equals 16 residues. In germline, CDR1 is SGHTA, CDR2 FQGNSA. Trimming cost V 1 base and J 8 bases, with 18 bases left between them. Written as DNA, the CDR3 is TGTGCCAGCAGCTTAGTTTTAGGGGTTTTCGTGGATGAGCAGTTCTTC. This sequence encodes CASSLVLGVFVDEQFF. Complete variable domain (other parts from reference TRBV7-2 and TRBJ2-1): GAGVSQSPSNKVTEKGKDVELRCDPISGHTALYWYRQSLGQGLEFLIYFQGNSAPDKSGLPSDRFSAERTGGSVSTLTIQRTQQEDSAVYLCASSLVLGVFVDEQFFGPGTRLTVL.

This chain uses TRBV25-1 with TRBJ1-1; weak D call: TRBD1 (5 bases). Between the trimmed V and J ends, which lost 2 bases and 3 bases, there was a span of 10 bases. Per germline, CDR1 MGHDK and CDR2 SYGVNS. The CDR3 consists of 14 residues. CDR3 nucleotide sequence: TGTGCCAGCAGTGAAAGGGCAGGGTACACTGAAGCTTTCTTT. Its protein is CASSERAGYTEAFF.

The chain joins TRBV12-3 or TRBV12-4 to TRBJ2-7; D is undetermined. Deletions cut 2 bases from V and 3 bases from J, with 8 bases between. The CDR3 runs 13 residues. CDR3 sequence: CASSLLVSYEQYF. The CDR3, as DNA: TGTGCCAGCAGTTTATTGGTCAGCTACGAGCAGTACTTC.

The chain couples TRBV7-3 to TRBJ1-1, with 9 bases matching TRBD1. CDR1 and CDR2 from the germline V gene are SGHTA and FQGTGA. The CDR3 contains 14 residues. After removal of 2 bases from V and 4 bases from J, the junction contained 2 bases not matched to a gene. CDR3 residues: CASSLGQGSTEAFF. In nucleotides, the CDR3 is TGTGCCAGCAGCTTAGGACAGGGGAGCACTGAAGCTTTCTTT.

The chain joins TRBV19 to TRBJ2-2; D might be TRBD2 (6 bases). The V gene lost 6 bases and the J gene lost 3 bases, with 20 bases spanning the gap. The CDR3 is made up of 17 amino acids. CDR1 and CDR2 from the germline V gene are LNHDA and SQIVND (reference sequence). The CDR3 sequence: CASRPLSGGLDTGELFF. CDR3 nucleotide sequence: TGTGCCAGTAGGCCCCTTTCTGGGGGACTGGACACCGGGGAGCTGTTTTTT.

The chain is built from TRBV7-2 and TRBJ2-7; TRBD1 aligns across 8 bases. Per germline, CDR1 SGHTA and CDR2 FQGNSA. Germline trimming cut 5 bases from V and 4 bases from J; bases unmatched to any gene: 7. This CDR3 spans 14 amino acids. The CDR3 loop reads CASSPDRGWYEQYF. Written as DNA, the CDR3 is TGTGCCAGCAGCCCAGACAGGGGTTGGTACGAGCAGTACTTC.

This clone has a single count. The DNA for the CDR3 is TGTGCCAGTAGTGATAGGGCTAGCGGGGATGAGACCCAGTACTTC. Amino acids: CASSDRASGDETQYF. This chain uses TRBV19 with TRBJ2-5, with 9 bases fitting TRBD2. This CDR3 spans 15 amino acids. Germline lookup yields CDR1 LNHDA and CDR2 SQIVND (reference sequence). V was pared by 5 bases and J by 5 bases, with 9 bases of the junction left unmatched.

The genes are TRBV18 and TRBJ1-3; D unresolved. Germline values: CDR1 KGHSH, CDR2 LQKENI. The CDR3 has 17 residues. V was pared by 5 bases and J by 4 bases, with 21 bases between. The CDR3 DNA follows: TGTGCCAGCTCATCGACTAGGGTTTCAGTTACGGGAAACACCATATATTTT. Its protein is CASSSTRVSVTGNTIYF.